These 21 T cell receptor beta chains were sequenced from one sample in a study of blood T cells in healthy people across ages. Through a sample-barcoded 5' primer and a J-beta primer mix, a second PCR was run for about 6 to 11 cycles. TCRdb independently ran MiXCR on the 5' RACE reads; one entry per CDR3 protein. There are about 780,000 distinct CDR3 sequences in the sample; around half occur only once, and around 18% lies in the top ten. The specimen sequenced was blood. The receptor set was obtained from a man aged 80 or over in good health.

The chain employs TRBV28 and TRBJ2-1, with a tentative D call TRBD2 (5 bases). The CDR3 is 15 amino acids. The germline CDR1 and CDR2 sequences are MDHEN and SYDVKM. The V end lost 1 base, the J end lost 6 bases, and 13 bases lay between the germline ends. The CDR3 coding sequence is TGTGCCAGCAGTTTATCTGCGGGTCGTGTCAATGAGCAGTTCTTC. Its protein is CASSLSAGRVNEQFF.

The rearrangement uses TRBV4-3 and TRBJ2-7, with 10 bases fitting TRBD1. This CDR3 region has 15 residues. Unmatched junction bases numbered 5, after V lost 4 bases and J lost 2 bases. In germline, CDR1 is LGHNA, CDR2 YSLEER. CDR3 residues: CASSPAGTGAYEQYF. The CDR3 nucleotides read TGCGCCAGCAGCCCAGCCGGGACAGGGGCCTACGAGCAGTACTTC.

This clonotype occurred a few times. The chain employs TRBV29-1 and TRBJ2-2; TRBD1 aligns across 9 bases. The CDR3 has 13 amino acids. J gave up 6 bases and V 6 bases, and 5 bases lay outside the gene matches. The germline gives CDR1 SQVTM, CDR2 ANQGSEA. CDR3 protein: CSVRQGGAGELFF. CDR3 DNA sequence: TGCAGCGTCAGACAGGGGGGGGCCGGGGAGCTGTTTTTT.

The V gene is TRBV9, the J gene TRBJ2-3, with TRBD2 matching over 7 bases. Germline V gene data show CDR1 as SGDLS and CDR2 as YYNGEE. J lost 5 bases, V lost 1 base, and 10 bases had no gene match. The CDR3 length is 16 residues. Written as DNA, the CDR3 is TGTGCCAGCAGCGTATTGGTAACGGGAGGCTTAGATACGCAGTATTTT. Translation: CASSVLVTGGLDTQYF.

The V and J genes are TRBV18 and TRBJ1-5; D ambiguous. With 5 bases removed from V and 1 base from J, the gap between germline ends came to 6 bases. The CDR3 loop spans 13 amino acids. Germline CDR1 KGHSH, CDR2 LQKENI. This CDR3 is CASSTASNQPQHF. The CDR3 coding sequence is TGTGCCAGCTCAACCGCCAGCAATCAGCCCCAGCATTTT.

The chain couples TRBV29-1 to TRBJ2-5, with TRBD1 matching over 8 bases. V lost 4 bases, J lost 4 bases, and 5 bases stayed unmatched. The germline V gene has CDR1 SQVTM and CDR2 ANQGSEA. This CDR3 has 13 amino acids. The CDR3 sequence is CSVGGTGSETQYF. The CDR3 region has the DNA TGCAGCGTTGGGGGGACAGGATCAGAGACCCAGTACTTC.

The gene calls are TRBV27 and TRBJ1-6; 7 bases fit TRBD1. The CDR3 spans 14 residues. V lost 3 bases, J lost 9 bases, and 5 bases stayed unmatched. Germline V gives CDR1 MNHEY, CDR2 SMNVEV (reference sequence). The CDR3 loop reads CASSFPGGSSPLHF. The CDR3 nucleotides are TGTGCCAGCAGTTTCCCAGGGGGAAGTTCACCCCTCCACTTT.

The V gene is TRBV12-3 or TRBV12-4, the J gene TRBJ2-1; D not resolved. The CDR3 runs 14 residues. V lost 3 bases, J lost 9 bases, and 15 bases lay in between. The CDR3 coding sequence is TGTGCCAGCAGTTTTGGGCTGCCAGGCGGTGAGCAGTTCTTC. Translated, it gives CASSFGLPGGEQFF.

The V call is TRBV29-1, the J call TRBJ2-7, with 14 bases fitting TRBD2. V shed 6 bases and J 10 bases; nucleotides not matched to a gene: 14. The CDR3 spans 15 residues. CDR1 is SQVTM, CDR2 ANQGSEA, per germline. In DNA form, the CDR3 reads TGCAGCGTAGTAAAAGGGACTAGCGGGGGCGGAGACCAGTACTTC. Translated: CSVVKGTSGGGDQYF.

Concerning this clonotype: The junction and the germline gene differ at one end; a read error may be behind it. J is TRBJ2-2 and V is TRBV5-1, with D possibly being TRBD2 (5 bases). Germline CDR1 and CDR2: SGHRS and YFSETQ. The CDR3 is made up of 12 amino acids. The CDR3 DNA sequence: TGCGCCAGCAGCTTGTTCGCCGGGGAGCCGTTTTTT. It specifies CASSLFAGEPFF.

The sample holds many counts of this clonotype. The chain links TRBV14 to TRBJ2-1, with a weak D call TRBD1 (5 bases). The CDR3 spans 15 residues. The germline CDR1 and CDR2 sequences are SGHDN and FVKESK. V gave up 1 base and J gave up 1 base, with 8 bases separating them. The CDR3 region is CASSQGQMSYNEQFF. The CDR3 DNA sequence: TGTGCCAGCAGCCAAGGACAGATGTCCTACAATGAGCAGTTCTTC.

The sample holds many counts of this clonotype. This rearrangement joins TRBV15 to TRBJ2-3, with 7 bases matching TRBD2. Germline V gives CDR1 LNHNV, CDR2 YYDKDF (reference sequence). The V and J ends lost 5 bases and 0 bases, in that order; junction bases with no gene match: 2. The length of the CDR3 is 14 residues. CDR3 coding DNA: TGTGCCACCAGCCGGGAGGAAAGCACAGATACGCAGTATTTT. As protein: CATSREESTDTQYF.

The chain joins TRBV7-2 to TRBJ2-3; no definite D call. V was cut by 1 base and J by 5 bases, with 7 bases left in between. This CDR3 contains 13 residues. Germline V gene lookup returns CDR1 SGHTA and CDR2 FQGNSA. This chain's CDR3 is CASSLVRLDTQYF. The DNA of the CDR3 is TGTGCCAGCAGCTTAGTAAGATTAGATACGCAGTATTTT.

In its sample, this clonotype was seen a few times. The CDR3 DNA is TGCGCCAGCACTCAGCGGGGCGCCTACAATGAGCAGTTCTTC. This codes for CASTQRGAYNEQFF. The V call is TRBV10-2, the J call TRBJ2-1, with 7 bases identical to TRBD2. The V gene's germline CDR1 is WSHSY and CDR2 SAAADI. This CDR3 is 14 amino acids long. Trimming cost V 7 bases and J 2 bases; bases outside gene matches: 5.

The CDR3 sequence: CASSPGATGEKTQYF. As DNA, the CDR3 is TGTGCCAGCAGCCCAGGGGCTACGGGGGAGAAGACGCAGTATTTT. The chain recombines TRBV11-2 with TRBJ2-3, with D perhaps given as TRBD1 or TRBD2 (6 bases each). Germline CDR1 SGHAT, CDR2 FQNNGV. The CDR3 length is 15 residues. V gave up 5 bases and J gave up 9 bases, with 21 bases separating them. The full variable domain, in which reference TRBV11-2 and TRBJ2-3 provide the parts outside the CDR3, is EAGVAQSPRYKIIEKRQSVAFWCNPISGHATLYWYQQILGQGPKLLIQFQNNGVVDDSQLPKDRFSAERLKGVDSTLKIQPAKLEDSAVYLCASSPGATGEKTQYFGPGTRLTVL.

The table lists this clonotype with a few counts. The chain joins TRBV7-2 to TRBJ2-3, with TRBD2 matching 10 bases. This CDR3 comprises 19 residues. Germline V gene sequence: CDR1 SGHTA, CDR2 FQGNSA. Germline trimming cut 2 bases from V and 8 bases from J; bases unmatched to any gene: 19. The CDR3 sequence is CASSLTRSGSGRALGTQYF. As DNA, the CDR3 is TGTGCCAGCAGCTTAACGAGGAGTGGCAGCGGGAGGGCCTTGGGTACGCAGTATTTT.

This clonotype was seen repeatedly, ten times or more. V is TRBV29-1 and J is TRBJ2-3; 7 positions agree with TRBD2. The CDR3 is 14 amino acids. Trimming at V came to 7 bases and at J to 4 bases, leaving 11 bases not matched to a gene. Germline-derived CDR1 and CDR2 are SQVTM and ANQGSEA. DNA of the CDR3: TGCAGCGCCCAAAAGGAGGGAGGGCCAGATACGCAGTATTTT. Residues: CSAQKEGGPDTQYF.

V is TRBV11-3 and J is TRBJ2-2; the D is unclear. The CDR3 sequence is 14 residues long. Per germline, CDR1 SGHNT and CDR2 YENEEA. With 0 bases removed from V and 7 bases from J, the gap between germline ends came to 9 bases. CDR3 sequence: CASSLDPWGGELFF. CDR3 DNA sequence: TGTGCCAGCAGCTTAGACCCTTGGGGCGGGGAGCTGTTTTTT.

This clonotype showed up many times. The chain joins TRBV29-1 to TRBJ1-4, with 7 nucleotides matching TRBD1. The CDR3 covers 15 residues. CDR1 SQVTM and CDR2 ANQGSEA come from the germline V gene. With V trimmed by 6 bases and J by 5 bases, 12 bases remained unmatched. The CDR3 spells CSVLTGRTPNEKLFF. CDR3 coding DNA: TGCAGCGTCTTGACAGGGAGGACGCCGAATGAAAAACTGTTTTTT.

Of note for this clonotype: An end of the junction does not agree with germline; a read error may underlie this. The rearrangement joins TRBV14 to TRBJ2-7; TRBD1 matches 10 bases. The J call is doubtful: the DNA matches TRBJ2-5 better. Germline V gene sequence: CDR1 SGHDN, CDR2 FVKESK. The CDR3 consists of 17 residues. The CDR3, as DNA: TGTGTCAGCAGCCACTTCTCAACGGGACAGGGGACCGAGACCCAGTACTTC. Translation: CVSSHFSTGQGTETQYF.

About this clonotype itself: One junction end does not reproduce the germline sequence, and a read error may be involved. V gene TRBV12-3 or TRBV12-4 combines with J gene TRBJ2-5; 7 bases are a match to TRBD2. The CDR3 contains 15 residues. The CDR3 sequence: CASRRETSDQEIQYF. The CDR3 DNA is TGTGCCAGCAGGAGAGAAACTAGCGACCAAGAGATCCAGTACTTC.